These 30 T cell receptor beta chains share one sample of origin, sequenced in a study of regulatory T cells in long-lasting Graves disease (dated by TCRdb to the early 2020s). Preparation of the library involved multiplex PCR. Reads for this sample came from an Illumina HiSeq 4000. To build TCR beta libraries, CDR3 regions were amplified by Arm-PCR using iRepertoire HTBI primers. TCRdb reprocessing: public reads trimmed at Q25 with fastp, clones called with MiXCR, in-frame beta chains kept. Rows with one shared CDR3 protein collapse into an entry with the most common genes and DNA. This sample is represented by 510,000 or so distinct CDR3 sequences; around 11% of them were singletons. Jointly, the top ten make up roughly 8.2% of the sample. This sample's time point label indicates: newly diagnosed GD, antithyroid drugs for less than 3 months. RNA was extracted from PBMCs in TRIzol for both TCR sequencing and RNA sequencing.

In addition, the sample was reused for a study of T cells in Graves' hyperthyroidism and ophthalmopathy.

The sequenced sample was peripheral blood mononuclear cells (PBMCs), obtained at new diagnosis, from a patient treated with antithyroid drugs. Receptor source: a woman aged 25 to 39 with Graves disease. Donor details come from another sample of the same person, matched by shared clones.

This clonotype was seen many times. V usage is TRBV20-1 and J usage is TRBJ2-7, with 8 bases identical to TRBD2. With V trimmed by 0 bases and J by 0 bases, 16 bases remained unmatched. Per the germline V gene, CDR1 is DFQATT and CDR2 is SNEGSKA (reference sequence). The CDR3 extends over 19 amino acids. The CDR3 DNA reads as TGCAGTGCTAGAGATCATTGGGGTTCTAGCGGGCAAAGCTCCTACGAGCAGTACTTC. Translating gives CSARDHWGSSGQSSYEQYF.

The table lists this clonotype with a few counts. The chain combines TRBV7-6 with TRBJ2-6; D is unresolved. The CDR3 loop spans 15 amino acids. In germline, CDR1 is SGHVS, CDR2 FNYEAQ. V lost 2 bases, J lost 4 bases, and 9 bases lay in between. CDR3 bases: TGTGCCAGCAGCTTATATACTTCGGGGGCCAACGTCCTGACTTTC. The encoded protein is CASSLYTSGANVLTF.

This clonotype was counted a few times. The DNA for the CDR3 is TGTGCCAGCACCTTATCAGGGACAGGCTTCCTCTCTCTCTATGGCTACACCTTC. This translates into CASTLSGTGFLSLYGYTF. This chain uses TRBV27 with TRBJ1-2; TRBD1 agrees at 8 bases. CDR1 is MNHEY and CDR2 is SMNVEV in the germline V gene (reference sequence). The V segment lost 7 bases and the J segment 4 bases; nucleotides outside the gene matches: 20. The CDR3 loop spans 18 amino acids.

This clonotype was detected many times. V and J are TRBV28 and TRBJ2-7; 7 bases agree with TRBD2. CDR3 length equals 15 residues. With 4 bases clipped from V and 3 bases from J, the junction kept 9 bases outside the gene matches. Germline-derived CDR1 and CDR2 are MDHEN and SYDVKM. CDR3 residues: CASSSPPGLSYEQYF. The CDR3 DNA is TGTGCCAGCAGTTCGCCCCCGGGACTAAGCTACGAGCAGTACTTC.

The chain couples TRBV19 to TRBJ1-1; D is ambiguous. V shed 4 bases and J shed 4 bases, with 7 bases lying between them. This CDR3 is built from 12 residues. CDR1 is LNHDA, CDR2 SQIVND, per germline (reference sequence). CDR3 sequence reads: CASSTVSTEAFF. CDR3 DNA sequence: TGTGCCAGTAGTACAGTAAGCACTGAAGCTTTCTTT.

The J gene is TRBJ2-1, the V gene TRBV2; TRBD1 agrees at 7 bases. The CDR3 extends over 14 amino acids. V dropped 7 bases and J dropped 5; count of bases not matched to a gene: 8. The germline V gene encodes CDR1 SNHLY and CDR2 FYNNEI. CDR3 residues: CASMATGLHNEQFF. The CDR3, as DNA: TGTGCCAGCATGGCGACAGGGTTACACAATGAGCAGTTCTTC.

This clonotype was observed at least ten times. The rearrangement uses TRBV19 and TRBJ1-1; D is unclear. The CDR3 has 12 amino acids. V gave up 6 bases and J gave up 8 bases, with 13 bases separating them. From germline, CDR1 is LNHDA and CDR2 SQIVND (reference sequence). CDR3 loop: CASSRRREEAFF. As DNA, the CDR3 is TGTGCCAGTAGCCGACGGCGGGAAGAAGCTTTCTTT.

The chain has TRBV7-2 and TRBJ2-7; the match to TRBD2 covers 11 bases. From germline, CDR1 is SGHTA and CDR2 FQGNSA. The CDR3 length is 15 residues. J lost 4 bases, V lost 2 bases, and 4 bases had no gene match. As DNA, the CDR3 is TGTGCCAGCAGCTTATCTAGCGGGAGGTGGTACGAGCAGTACTTC. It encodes CASSLSSGRWYEQYF.

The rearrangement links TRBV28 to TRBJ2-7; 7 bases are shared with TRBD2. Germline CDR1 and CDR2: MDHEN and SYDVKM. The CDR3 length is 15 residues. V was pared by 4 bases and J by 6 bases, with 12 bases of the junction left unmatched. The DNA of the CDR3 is TGTGCCAGCAGTTCATTTGGGGCGGGAGTCCCCGAGCAGTACTTC. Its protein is CASSSFGAGVPEQYF.

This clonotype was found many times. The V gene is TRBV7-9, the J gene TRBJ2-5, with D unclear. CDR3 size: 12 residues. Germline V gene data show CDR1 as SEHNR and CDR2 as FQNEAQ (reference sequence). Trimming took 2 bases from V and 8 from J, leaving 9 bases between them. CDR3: CASSLIFGTQYF. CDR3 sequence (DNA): TGTGCCAGCAGCTTAATATTCGGTACCCAGTACTTC.

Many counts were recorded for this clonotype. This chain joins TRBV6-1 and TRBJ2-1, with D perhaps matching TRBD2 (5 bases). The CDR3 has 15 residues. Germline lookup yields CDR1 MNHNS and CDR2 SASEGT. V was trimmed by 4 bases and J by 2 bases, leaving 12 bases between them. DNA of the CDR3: TGTGCCAGCAGTGGAGCGGAGAAAGCCTACAATGAGCAGTTCTTC. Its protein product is CASSGAEKAYNEQFF.

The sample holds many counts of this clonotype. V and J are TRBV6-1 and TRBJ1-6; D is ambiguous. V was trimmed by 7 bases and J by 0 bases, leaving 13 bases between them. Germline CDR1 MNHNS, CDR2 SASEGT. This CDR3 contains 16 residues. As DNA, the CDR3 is TGTGCCAGCATCAACGGAGTTAACTCCTATAATTCACCCCTCCACTTT. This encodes CASINGVNSYNSPLHF.

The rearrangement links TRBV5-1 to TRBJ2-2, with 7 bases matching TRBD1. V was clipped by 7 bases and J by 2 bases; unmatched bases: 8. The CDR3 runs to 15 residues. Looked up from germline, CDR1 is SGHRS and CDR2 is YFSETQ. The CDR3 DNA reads TGCGCCAGCGGCCTAGGGACAGTCAACACCGGGGAGCTGTTTTTT. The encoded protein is CASGLGTVNTGELFF.

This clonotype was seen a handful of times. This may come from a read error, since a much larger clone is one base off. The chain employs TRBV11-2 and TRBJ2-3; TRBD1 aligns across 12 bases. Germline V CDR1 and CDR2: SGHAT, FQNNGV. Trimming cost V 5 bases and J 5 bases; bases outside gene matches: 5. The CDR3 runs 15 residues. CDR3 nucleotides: TGTGCCAGCAGCCGAGGGACAGGGGGCGGAGATACGCAGTATTTT. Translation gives CASSRGTGGGDTQYF.

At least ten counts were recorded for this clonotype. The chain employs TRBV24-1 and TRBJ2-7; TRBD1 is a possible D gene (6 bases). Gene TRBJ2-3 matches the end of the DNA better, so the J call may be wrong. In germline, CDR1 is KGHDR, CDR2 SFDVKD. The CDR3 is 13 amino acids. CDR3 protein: CATSDRQANTQYF. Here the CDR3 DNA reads TGTGCCACCAGTGACCGACAGGCGAATACGCAGTATTTT.

The CDR3 bases are TGTGCCTGGGACAGGGATGGATACATTCAGTACTTC. Its translation: CAWDRDGYIQYF. The V and J genes are TRBV30 and TRBJ2-4; 7 bases are a match to TRBD1. From germline, CDR1 is GTSNPN and CDR2 SVGIG (reference sequence). J was trimmed by 8 bases and V by 5 bases; bases with no gene match: 6. CDR3 length equals 12 residues.

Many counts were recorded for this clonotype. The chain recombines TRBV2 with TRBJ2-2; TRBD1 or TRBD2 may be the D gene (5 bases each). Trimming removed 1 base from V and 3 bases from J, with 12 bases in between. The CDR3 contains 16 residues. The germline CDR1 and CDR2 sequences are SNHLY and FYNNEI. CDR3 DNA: TGTGCCAGCAGTGAAGAGAGGGGATGGGACACCGGGGAGCTGTTTTTT. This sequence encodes CASSEERGWDTGELFF. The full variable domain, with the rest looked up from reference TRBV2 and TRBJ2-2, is EPEVTQTPSHQVTQMGQEVILRCVPISNHLYFYWYRQILGQKVEFLVSFYNNEISEKSEIFDDQFSVERPDGSNFTLKIRSTKLEDSAMYFCASSEERGWDTGELFFGEGSRLTVL.

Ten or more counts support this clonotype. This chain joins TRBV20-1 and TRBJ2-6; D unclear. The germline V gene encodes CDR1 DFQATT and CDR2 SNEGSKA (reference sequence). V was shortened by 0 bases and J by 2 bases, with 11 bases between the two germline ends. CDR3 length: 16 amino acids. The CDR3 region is CSARDIGGPGANVLTF. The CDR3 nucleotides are TGCAGTGCTAGAGATATCGGCGGCCCTGGGGCCAACGTCCTGACTTTC.

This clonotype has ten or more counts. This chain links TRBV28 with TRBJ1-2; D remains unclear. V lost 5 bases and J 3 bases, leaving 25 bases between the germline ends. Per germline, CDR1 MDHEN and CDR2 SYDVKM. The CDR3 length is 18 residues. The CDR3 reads CASSTRFLTEDQHYGYTF. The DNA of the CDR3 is TGTGCCAGCAGTACCCGATTCCTCACAGAGGATCAACACTATGGCTACACCTTC.

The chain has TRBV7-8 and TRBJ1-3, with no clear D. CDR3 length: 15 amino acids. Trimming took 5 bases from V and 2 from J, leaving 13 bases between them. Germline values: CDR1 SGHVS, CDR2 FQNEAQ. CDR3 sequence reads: CASSPWGGPGNTIYF. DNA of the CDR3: TGTGCCAGCAGCCCCTGGGGAGGGCCTGGAAACACCATATATTTT. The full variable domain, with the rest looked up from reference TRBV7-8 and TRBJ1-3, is GAGVSQSPRYKVAKRGQDVALRCDPISGHVSLFWYQQALGQGPEFLTYFQNEAQLDKSGLPSDRFFAERPEGSVSTLKIQRTQQEDSAVYLCASSPWGGPGNTIYFGEGSWLTVV.

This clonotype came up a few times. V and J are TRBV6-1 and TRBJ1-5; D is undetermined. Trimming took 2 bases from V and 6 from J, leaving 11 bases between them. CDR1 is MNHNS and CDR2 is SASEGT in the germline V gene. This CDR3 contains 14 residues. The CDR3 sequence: CASSEYAVPQPQHF. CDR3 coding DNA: TGTGCCAGCAGTGAATACGCCGTCCCTCAGCCCCAGCATTTT.

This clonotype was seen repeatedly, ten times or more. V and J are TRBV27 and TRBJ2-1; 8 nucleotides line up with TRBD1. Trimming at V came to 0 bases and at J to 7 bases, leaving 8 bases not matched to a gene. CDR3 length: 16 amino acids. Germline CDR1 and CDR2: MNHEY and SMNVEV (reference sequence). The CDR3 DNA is TGTGCCAGCAGTTTATCGTGGACAGGGAATGCGAATGAGCAGTTCTTC. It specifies CASSLSWTGNANEQFF.

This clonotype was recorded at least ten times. The CDR3 DNA follows: TGTGCCAGCAGCCTAAAGACGGGGGCAGCCGAGCAGTACTTC. Its translation is CASSLKTGAAEQYF. The rearrangement joins TRBV7-2 to TRBJ2-7; either TRBD1 or TRBD2 may supply D (6 bases each). The CDR3 contains 14 residues. The V and J ends lost 5 bases and 6 bases respectively, with 17 bases between them. From germline, CDR1 is SGHTA and CDR2 FQGNSA.

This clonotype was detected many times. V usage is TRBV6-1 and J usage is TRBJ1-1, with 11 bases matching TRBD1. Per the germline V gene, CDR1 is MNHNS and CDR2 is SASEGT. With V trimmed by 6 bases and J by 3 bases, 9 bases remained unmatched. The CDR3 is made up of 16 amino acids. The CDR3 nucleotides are TGTGCCAGCAGGAAGGACAGGGGGCGGGGGGACACTGAAGCTTTCTTT. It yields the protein CASRKDRGRGDTEAFF.

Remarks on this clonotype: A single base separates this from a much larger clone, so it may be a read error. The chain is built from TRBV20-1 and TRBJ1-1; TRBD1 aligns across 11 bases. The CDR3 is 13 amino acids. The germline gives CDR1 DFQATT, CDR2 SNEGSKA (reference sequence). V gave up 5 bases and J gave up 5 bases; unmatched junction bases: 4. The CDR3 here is CSAGQGAKTEAFF. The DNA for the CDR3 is TGCAGTGCTGGACAGGGGGCGAAAACTGAAGCTTTCTTT.

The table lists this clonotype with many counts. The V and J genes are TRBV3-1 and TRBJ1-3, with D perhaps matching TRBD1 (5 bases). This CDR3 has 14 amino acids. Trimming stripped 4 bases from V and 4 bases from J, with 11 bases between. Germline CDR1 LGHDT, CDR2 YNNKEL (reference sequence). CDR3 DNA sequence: TGTGCCAGCAGCCGGGAGACAGTCGGAAACACCATATATTTT. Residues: CASSRETVGNTIYF.

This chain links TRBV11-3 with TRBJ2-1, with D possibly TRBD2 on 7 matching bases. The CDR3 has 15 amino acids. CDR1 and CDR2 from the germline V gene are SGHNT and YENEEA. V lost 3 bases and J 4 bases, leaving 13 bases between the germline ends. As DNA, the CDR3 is TGTGCCAGCAGCTTGACTAGGGGGGGGTACAATGAGCAGTTCTTC. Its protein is CASSLTRGGYNEQFF.

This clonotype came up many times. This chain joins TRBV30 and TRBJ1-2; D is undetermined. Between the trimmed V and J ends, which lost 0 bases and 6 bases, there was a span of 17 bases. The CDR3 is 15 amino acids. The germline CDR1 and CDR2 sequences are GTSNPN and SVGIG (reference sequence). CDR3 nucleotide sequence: TGTGCCTGGAGTGTACAACCAGGTCGGGCCGATGGCTACACCTTC. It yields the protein CAWSVQPGRADGYTF. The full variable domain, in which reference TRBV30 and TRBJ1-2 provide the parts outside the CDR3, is SQTIHQWPATLVQPVGSPLSLECTVEGTSNPNLYWYRQAAGRGLQLLFYSVGIGQISSEVPQNLSASRPQDRQFILSSKKLLLSDSGFYLCAWSVQPGRADGYTFGSGTRLTVV.

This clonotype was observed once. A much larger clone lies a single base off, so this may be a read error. The CDR3 DNA reads as TGTGCCAGCAGTTACTACAGCGGGAGGGGAATAGCTATCACAGATACGCAGTATTTT. Protein sequence: CASSYYSGRGIAITDTQYF. V usage is TRBV6-9 and J usage is TRBJ2-3; 10 bases map to TRBD2. From germline, CDR1 is MNHGY and CDR2 SVAAGI. The trim removed 3 bases at V and 2 bases at J, leaving 14 bases unmatched. The CDR3 contains 19 residues.

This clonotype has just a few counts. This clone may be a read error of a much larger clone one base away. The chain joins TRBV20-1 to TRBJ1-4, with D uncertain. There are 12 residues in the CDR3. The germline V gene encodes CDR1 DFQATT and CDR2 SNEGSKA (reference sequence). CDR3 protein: CSARQTSEKLFF. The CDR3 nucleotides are TGCAGTGCTAGACAGACTAGTGAAAAACTGTTTTTT.